This entry concerns a single T cell receptor (beta chain). V was clipped by 0 bases and J by 6 bases, with 18 bases between them. CDR1 is SGHDT and CDR2 is YYEEEE in the germline V gene. The CDR3 runs 17 residues. TCRdb analysed the RT-PCR reads with MiXCR anew, one entry per CDR3 protein. The sample has about 960,000 distinct CDR3 sequences; approximately 19% are singletons. The sample originates from a study of patients and donors after allogeneic stem cell transplantation. Sequenced material: blood, either unsorted or a sorted T cell fraction (not recorded which). The TCR was taken from a human donor who was either an allogeneic HSCT recipient or a stem cell or donor lymphocyte infusion donor (not recorded which). It is not recorded whose cells these are; they may come from a transplant donor. V usage is TRBV5-6 and J usage is TRBJ2-2; unclear D gene. CDR3 nucleotides: TGTGCCAGCAGCTTGGTACTGGCCGTGAAGGGCGCCGGGGAGCTGTTTTTT. Translating gives CASSLVLAVKGAGELFF.